This T cell receptor beta chain was captured in a study of blood T cell repertoires in COVID-19. For the study at large: PBMCs, B-cell-depleted T cells, or T cells provided the cDNA or gDNA that made up the material.

This clone has just a few counts. TCRdb's table, derived via immunoSEQ multiplex PCR, lists solely in-frame clones and lacks some. The sample holds roughly 70,000 clones, about four fifths seen once. V was cut by 4 bases and J by 3 bases, with 13 bases left in between. This CDR3 contains 15 residues. Germline V gives CDR1 SGHRS, CDR2 YFSETQ. Patients at the Seattle site were enrolled during active infection and followed longitudinally. The chain uses TRBV5-1 and TRBJ2-2; D perhaps matches TRBD1 (6 bases). Material for sequencing was peripheral blood. The TCR sequence derives from a man in his 60s with COVID-19, enrolled during active disease. The CDR3 DNA follows: TGCGCCAGCAGCAACCGGGACAAAGACACCGGGGAGCTGTTTTTT. Protein: CASSNRDKDTGELFF. Drawing the rest from reference TRBV5-1 and TRBJ2-2, the complete variable domain is KAGVTQTPRYLIKTRGQQVTLSCSPISGHRSVSWYQQTPGQGLQFLFEYFSETQRNKGNFPGRFSGRQFSNSRSEMNVSTLELGDSALYLCASSNRDKDTGELFFGEGSRLTVL.